The 27 T cell receptor beta chains below come from one sample, sequenced in a study of PD-1 blockade in classical Hodgkin lymphoma. Some clones are missing from TCRdb's copy, which holds only in-frame ones; the method was immunoSEQ multiplex PCR. Found here are fewer than 3,000 clones, roughly 63% of them singletons; the top ten hold 30% to 40%. No patient escaped relapse after autologous stem cell transplantation, and brentuximab vedotin exposure varied. The sequences come from peripheral blood mononuclear cells (PBMCs), collected at baseline. All receptors come from a human donor with classical Hodgkin lymphoma.

The chain combines TRBV10-3 with TRBJ2-7, with D tentatively TRBD1 or TRBD2 (7 bases each). CDR1 is ENHRY and CDR2 is SYGVKD in the germline V gene. Trimming removed 4 bases from V and 6 bases from J, with 16 bases in between. This CDR3 has 14 amino acids. Here the CDR3 reads CAISGQGGSGEQYF. The CDR3 nucleotides read TGTGCCATCAGTGGACAGGGAGGGTCGGGCGAGCAGTACTTC.

The V call is TRBV19, the J call TRBJ2-3, with TRBD1 matching over 8 bases. The CDR3 is 16 residues long. Germline V CDR1 and CDR2: LNHDA, SQIVND (reference sequence). V lost 5 bases, J lost 4 bases, and 11 bases stayed unmatched. The CDR3 DNA sequence: TGTGCCAGTAGTTCCTGGACAGGGACCGCTGCAGATACGCAGTATTTT. Protein: CASSSWTGTAADTQYF.

The chain carries TRBV27 and TRBJ1-4, with D possibly matching TRBD1 (5 bases). Trimming stripped 6 bases from V and 10 bases from J, with 12 bases between. Germline CDR1 reads MNHEY; CDR2 reads SMNVEV (reference sequence). The CDR3 is 12 amino acids. The CDR3 bases are TGTGCCAGCAGACGTGGGGGGGGAAAACTGTTTTTT. Its protein is CASRRGGGKLFF.

The chain recombines TRBV6-6 with TRBJ2-7, with D possibly TRBD1 on 5 matching bases. Germline assignment: CDR1 MNHNY and CDR2 SVGAGI (reference sequence). CDR3 length equals 13 residues. V lost 7 bases and J lost 3, with 13 bases in between. CDR3 sequence (DNA): TGTGCCAGCAAGCAAGGGGTTCTCTACGAGCAGTACTTC. It is translated as CASKQGVLYEQYF.

V gene TRBV6-5 combines with J gene TRBJ2-7, with 9 positions matching TRBD1. Germline V lookup: CDR1 MNHEY, CDR2 SVGAGI. This CDR3 comprises 14 residues. With V trimmed by 4 bases and J by 4 bases, 5 bases remained unmatched. The CDR3 reads CASSSGQGIYEQYF. In DNA, the CDR3 is TGTGCCAGCAGTTCCGGACAGGGGATTTACGAGCAGTACTTC.

V gene TRBV27 combines with J gene TRBJ2-6; no clear D gene. This CDR3 comprises 15 residues. With 6 bases removed from V and 0 bases from J, the gap between germline ends came to 9 bases. Per the germline V gene, CDR1 is MNHEY and CDR2 is SMNVEV (reference sequence). The CDR3 sequence is CASRSFGSGANVLTF. DNA of the CDR3: TGTGCCAGCAGGTCGTTTGGCTCTGGGGCCAACGTCCTGACTTTC. The complete variable domain, with remaining parts taken from reference TRBV27 and TRBJ2-6, reads EAQVTQNPRYLITVTGKKLTVTCSQNMNHEYMSWYRQDPGLGLRQIYYSMNVEVTDKGDVPEGYKVSRKEKRNFPLILESPSPNQTSLYFCASRSFGSGANVLTFGAGSRLTVL.

The chain recombines TRBV6-5 with TRBJ1-1, with 7 bases lining up with TRBD1. V lost 10 bases, J lost 5 bases, and 10 bases stayed unmatched. CDR1 is MNHEY and CDR2 is SVGAGI in the germline V gene. The CDR3 consists of 13 residues. DNA for the CDR3: TGTGCCACCCGACAGGGTTTTGGGACTGAAGCTTTCTTT. Its translation is CATRQGFGTEAFF.

The rearrangement joins TRBV30 to TRBJ1-3; the D gene is possibly TRBD1 (5 bases). Germline V gives CDR1 GTSNPN, CDR2 SVGIG (reference sequence). V shed 3 bases and J shed 1 base, with 13 bases lying between them. CDR3 length: 15 amino acids. The CDR3 nucleotides are TGTGCCTGGAGCCGAGACAGCGGTTCTGGAAACACCATATATTTT. Translation: CAWSRDSGSGNTIYF.

This rearrangement joins TRBV6-1 to TRBJ1-1; possibly TRBD1 for D (6 bases). CDR3 size: 16 residues. The germline gives CDR1 MNHNS, CDR2 SASEGT. V lost 0 bases and J 5 bases, leaving 16 bases between the germline ends. The CDR3 loop is CASSEAAAQGWTEAFF. CDR3 DNA sequence: TGTGCCAGCAGTGAAGCAGCCGCACAGGGCTGGACTGAAGCTTTCTTT.

This clone showed up just a few times. This chain joins TRBV5-5 and TRBJ1-2, with 10 bases lining up with TRBD1. V shed 0 bases, J shed 8 bases, and the junction held 4 bases outside the gene matches. Germline CDR1 SGHKS, CDR2 YYEKEE (reference sequence). The CDR3 has 14 amino acids. Written as DNA, the CDR3 is TGTGCCAGCAGCTTGGGACAGGGGGCGGGCGGCTACACCTTC. Translated: CASSLGQGAGGYTF.

This chain links TRBV6-6 with TRBJ1-5, with unresolved D. The V end was cut by 5 bases, the J end by 2 bases, with 10 bases between. There are 14 residues in the CDR3. The germline V gene encodes CDR1 MNHNY and CDR2 SVGAGI (reference sequence). Written as DNA, the CDR3 is TGTGCCAGCAGTACAAGAGAGGGCAATCAGCCCCAGCATTTT. It yields the protein CASSTREGNQPQHF.

This chain uses TRBV5-4 with TRBJ1-5; weak D call: TRBD1 (5 bases). Germline V gives CDR1 SGHNT, CDR2 YYREEE (reference sequence). This CDR3 spans 17 amino acids. Trimming removed 3 bases from V and 1 base from J, with 17 bases in between. The CDR3 DNA sequence: TGTGCCAGCAGCTGGGGGGACGGATCTATGAGCAATCAGCCCCAGCATTTT. It yields the protein CASSWGDGSMSNQPQHF.

This clone was seen a single time. V usage is TRBV12-2 and J usage is TRBJ1-5. TRBV12-2 is given as a pseudogene. This CDR3 comprises 14 residues. The CDR3 sequence is CASRPQWVNQPQHF. CDR3 DNA: TGTGCAAGTCGCCCCCAGTGGGTCAATCAGCCCCAGCATTTT.

The chain joins TRBV7-2 to TRBJ2-5, with 7 bases fitting TRBD1. Germline V CDR1 and CDR2: SGHTA, FQGNSA. The CDR3 runs to 15 residues. V lost 6 bases and J lost 2; bases outside the gene matches: 9. The CDR3 bases are TGTGCCAGCAGTACATCCGACAGGGCTCAAGAGACCCAGTACTTC. It is translated as CASSTSDRAQETQYF.

This clone was counted between two and nine times. The V and J genes are TRBV5-4 and TRBJ2-6; 9 positions match TRBD1. There are 17 residues in the CDR3. CDR1 is SGHNT, CDR2 YYREEE, per germline (reference sequence). Trimming at V came to 3 bases and at J to 4 bases, leaving 8 bases not matched to a gene. This CDR3 reads CASSSPGQGAGANVLTF. In DNA form, the CDR3 reads TGTGCCAGCAGCTCGCCGGGACAGGGCGCCGGGGCCAACGTCCTGACTTTC.

This clone was seen more than once but under ten times. The chain joins TRBV25-1 to TRBJ1-3; D is perhaps TRBD1 (6 bases). The V gene lost 6 bases and the J gene lost 4 bases, with 10 bases spanning the gap. Germline loops: CDR1 MGHDK, CDR2 SYGVNS. This CDR3 region has 13 residues. The CDR3 sequence is CASSQGIGNTIYF. CDR3 coding DNA: TGTGCCAGCAGCCAGGGGATAGGAAACACCATATATTTT. The variable domain in full, completed from reference TRBV25-1 and TRBJ1-3, reads EADIYQTPRYLVIGTGKKITLECSQTMGHDKMYWYQQDPGMELHLIHYSYGVNSTEKGDLSSESTVSRIRTEHFPLTLESARPSHTSQYLCASSQGIGNTIYFGEGSWLTVV.

The V and J genes are TRBV6-6 and TRBJ1-5, with a tentative D call TRBD1 (5 bases). This CDR3 comprises 13 residues. V was trimmed by 0 bases and J by 7 bases, leaving 7 bases between them. Germline V gene lookup returns CDR1 MNHNY and CDR2 SVGAGI (reference sequence). The CDR3 region has the DNA TGTGCCAGCAGTTACTCCGGGGCCCAGCCCCAGCATTTT. Translated, it gives CASSYSGAQPQHF.

The chain uses TRBV27 and TRBJ2-5; D might be TRBD1 (7 bases). V lost 6 bases to trimming and J lost 4 bases, with 18 bases between them. Germline CDR1 reads MNHEY; CDR2 reads SMNVEV (reference sequence). There are 15 residues in the CDR3. CDR3 sequence: CASSLLGGGVETQYF. CDR3 DNA: TGTGCCAGCAGCCTTCTAGGAGGGGGCGTAGAGACCCAGTACTTC.

V usage is TRBV27 and J usage is TRBJ2-5; no clear D gene. Germline CDR1 is MNHEY and CDR2 is SMNVEV (reference sequence). This CDR3 spans 14 amino acids. V lost 6 bases and J 0 bases, leaving 11 bases between the germline ends. The CDR3 reads CASSAIWNQETQYF. The CDR3 DNA reads as TGTGCCAGCAGCGCGATTTGGAACCAAGAGACCCAGTACTTC.

By proportion, this clone is medium-sized (0.01 to 0.1%). This chain uses TRBV19 with TRBJ1-5; a possible D gene is TRBD1 (5 bases). This CDR3 is built from 14 residues. Trimming shortened V by 4 bases and J by 11 bases, and 18 bases separated the two germline ends. Per the germline V gene, CDR1 is LNHDA and CDR2 is SQIVND (reference sequence). Here the CDR3 reads CASSTQVAQGAQHF. DNA of the CDR3: TGTGCCAGTAGTACCCAGGTGGCCCAAGGGGCCCAGCATTTT.

The chain joins TRBV5-1 to TRBJ1-1, with TRBD1 matching over 9 bases. The CDR3 is 14 residues long. Trimming cost V 3 bases and J 7 bases; bases outside gene matches: 7. CDR1 is SGHRS, CDR2 YFSETQ, per germline. The CDR3 spells CASSSIQGAGEAFF. The CDR3, as DNA: TGCGCCAGCAGCTCGATACAGGGGGCTGGTGAAGCTTTCTTT.

The chain joins TRBV1 to TRBJ1-2. TRBV1 is shown as a pseudogene. The CDR3 runs 17 residues. Written as DNA, the CDR3 is TGCACCAGCAGTGCCCATGGTTTGTGCGAAAGGACCTATGGCCACACCTTC. It encodes CTSSAHGLCERTYGHTF.

The chain uses TRBV9 and TRBJ2-5, with 7 nucleotides matching TRBD2. V was clipped by 3 bases and J by 5 bases; unmatched bases: 7. Germline V gene lookup returns CDR1 SGDLS and CDR2 YYNGEE. CDR3 length equals 14 residues. Written as DNA, the CDR3 is TGTGCCAGCAGCGCCTCGGGGGGTGGTGAGACCCAGTACTTC. Protein sequence: CASSASGGGETQYF.

The gene calls are TRBV19 and TRBJ1-4; TRBD1 is a possible D gene (5 bases). The germline V gene has CDR1 LNHDA and CDR2 SQIVND (reference sequence). This CDR3 spans 14 amino acids. The V and J ends lost 9 bases and 8 bases respectively, with 19 bases between them. The CDR3 sequence: CASARRQGSEKLFF. CDR3 bases: TGTGCCAGCGCGAGAAGGCAGGGAAGCGAAAAACTGTTTTTT.

This sequence joins TRBV7-9 and TRBJ2-7; 7 nucleotides match TRBD1. This CDR3 is 16 amino acids long. V was clipped by 2 bases and J by 2 bases; unmatched bases: 9. CDR1 is SEHNR, CDR2 FQNEAQ, per germline (reference sequence). The CDR3 region is CASSLSLAGGAYEQYF. The CDR3 DNA sequence: TGTGCCAGCAGCTTATCTTTGGCAGGGGGAGCCTACGAGCAGTACTTC.

The V gene is TRBV5-1, the J gene TRBJ2-6; TRBD2 agrees at 7 bases. Per germline, CDR1 SGHRS and CDR2 YFSETQ. The CDR3 consists of 16 residues. V lost 4 bases, J lost 1 base, and 5 bases stayed unmatched. CDR3 sequence: CASSSGAISGANVLTF. CDR3 nucleotides: TGCGCCAGCAGCAGCGGGGCCATATCTGGGGCCAACGTCCTGACTTTC.

Relative to its sample, this clone is large (0.1 to 1%). The J gene is TRBJ1-5, the V gene TRBV18, with D possibly being TRBD1 (6 bases). The CDR3 length is 16 residues. V lost 0 bases and J lost 1, with 10 bases in between. Germline CDR1 KGHSH, CDR2 LQKENI. The CDR3 bases are TGTGCCAGCTCACCACCCGACAGGCCCAGCAATCAGCCCCAGCATTTT. Protein sequence: CASSPPDRPSNQPQHF.